Following are 14 T cell receptor beta chains from one sample sequenced in a study of blood T cell repertoires in COVID-19. The assay was immunoSEQ multiplex PCR, and TCRdb's table has in-frame clones only and misses some. The sample holds 150,000 to 200,000 clones, roughly 80% seen once. The source material was peripheral blood. The receptors were gathered from a man between 70 and 80 years old with acute or convalescent COVID-19.

The chain links TRBV6-1 to TRBJ2-3; 14 bases match TRBD2. This CDR3 has 17 amino acids. The trim removed 4 bases at V and 1 base at J, leaving 4 bases unmatched. Germline V gene sequence: CDR1 MNHNS, CDR2 SASEGT. The CDR3 loop is CASSGLAGGLGTDTQYF. The CDR3, as DNA: TGTGCCAGCAGTGGACTAGCGGGGGGGTTAGGCACAGATACGCAGTATTTT.

V is TRBV9 and J is TRBJ1-2; tentative D call: TRBD1 (6 bases). This CDR3 has 15 amino acids. The V end lost 3 bases, the J end lost 1 base, and 13 bases lay between the germline ends. CDR1 and CDR2 (germline): SGDLS, YYNGEE. The DNA of the CDR3 is TGTGCCAGCAGCGGACTGACAGGCGATAACTATGGCTACACCTTC. It specifies CASSGLTGDNYGYTF.

The rearrangement uses TRBV6-5 and TRBJ1-1; the match to TRBD1 covers 9 bases. The CDR3 extends over 14 amino acids. Unmatched junction bases numbered 8, after V lost 2 bases and J lost 10 bases. CDR1 and CDR2 (germline): MNHEY, SVGAGI. The CDR3 DNA is TGTGCCAGCAGTTACCAGACAGGGGGAATGGGAGCTTTCTTT. It translates to CASSYQTGGMGAFF.

This clone was detected only a few times. The rearrangement uses TRBV5-5 and TRBJ1-1, with D hard to call. Between the trimmed V and J ends, which lost 1 base and 1 base, there was a span of 8 bases. Per the germline V gene, CDR1 is SGHKS and CDR2 is YYEKEE (reference sequence). CDR3 length equals 14 residues. The CDR3 DNA reads TGTGCCAGCAGCTTGTTACAGTCGAACACTGAAGCTTTCTTT. The encoded protein is CASSLLQSNTEAFF.

The chain has TRBV19 and TRBJ2-2; unclear D gene. Trimming cost V 1 base and J 10 bases, with 10 bases left between them. CDR1 and CDR2 from the germline V gene are LNHDA and SQIVND (reference sequence). The CDR3 is 13 amino acids. The CDR3 loop reads CASSIGGQVELFF. The CDR3 nucleotides are TGTGCCAGTAGTATAGGTGGGCAGGTGGAGCTGTTTTTT.

This clone has a count of ten or more. The V gene is TRBV19, the J gene TRBJ1-1; a possible D gene is TRBD1 (5 bases). V was cut by 4 bases and J by 8 bases, with 11 bases left in between. Germline lookup yields CDR1 LNHDA and CDR2 SQIVND (reference sequence). The CDR3 runs 12 residues. The CDR3, as DNA: TGTGCCAGTAGTACAACACAGGTCGAAGCTTTCTTT. It codes for CASSTTQVEAFF. Complete variable domain (other parts from reference TRBV19 and TRBJ1-1): DGGITQSPKYLFRKEGQNVTLSCEQNLNHDAMYWYRQDPGQGLRLIYYSQIVNDFQKGDIAEGYSVSREKKESFPLTVTSAQKNPTAFYLCASSTTQVEAFFGQGTRLTVV.

The chain employs TRBV14 and TRBJ1-2; D gene uncertain. Germline V gives CDR1 SGHDN, CDR2 FVKESK. V was pared by 1 base and J by 5 bases, with 8 bases between. The CDR3 spans 13 residues. The CDR3 region is CASSQVSQYGYTF. DNA of the CDR3: TGTGCCAGCAGCCAAGTTTCCCAGTATGGCTACACCTTC. Together with reference TRBV14 and TRBJ1-2, the CDR3 gives the full variable domain: EAGVTQFPSHSVIEKGQTVTLRCDPISGHDNLYWYRRVMGKEIKFLLHFVKESKQDESGMPNNRFLAERTGGTYSTLKVQPAELEDSGVYFCASSQVSQYGYTFGSGTRLTVV.

V usage is TRBV7-9 and J usage is TRBJ1-1; tentatively, D is TRBD1 (6 bases). Germline V gene sequence: CDR1 SEHNR, CDR2 FQNEAQ (reference sequence). The CDR3 runs 13 residues. Trimming left V 1 base short and J 9 bases short, with 12 bases between. CDR3 protein: CASSLEGGQKAFF. The DNA of the CDR3 is TGTGCCAGCAGCTTAGAGGGCGGACAGAAAGCTTTCTTT.

This clone appeared a few times. The chain joins TRBV2 to TRBJ1-2; no clear D gene. The V end was cut by 6 bases, the J end by 1 base, with 9 bases between. CDR3 length: 13 amino acids. Per the germline V gene, CDR1 is SNHLY and CDR2 is FYNNEI. Here the CDR3 DNA reads TGTGCCAGCAGCTTACAAATTAACTATGGCTACACCTTC. Residues: CASSLQINYGYTF.

This chain joins TRBV10-3 and TRBJ2-3; 8 bases are shared with TRBD2. The CDR3 has 15 residues. The junction had 6 bases not matched to a gene; V was cut back by 6 bases and J by 1 base. The germline V gene has CDR1 ENHRY and CDR2 SYGVKD. CDR3: CAISGLARGTDTQYF. In DNA, the CDR3 is TGTGCCATCAGCGGACTAGCCCGTGGCACAGATACGCAGTATTTT.

This chain connects TRBV19 to TRBJ1-2, with D maybe TRBD1 (6 bases). Germline CDR1 and CDR2: LNHDA and SQIVND (reference sequence). The CDR3 has 13 amino acids. The ends were cut back, 10 bases at V and 3 bases at J, with 15 bases in the middle. The CDR3 region is CANRDIGDYGYTF. Written as DNA, the CDR3 is TGTGCCAACCGGGACATCGGCGACTATGGCTACACCTTC.

This chain uses TRBV18 with TRBJ2-7, with D perhaps matching TRBD2 (6 bases). Looked up from germline, CDR1 is KGHSH and CDR2 is LQKENI. This CDR3 is built from 13 residues. V shed 3 bases and J shed 3 bases, with 9 bases lying between them. CDR3 amino acids: CASSPVGSYEQYF. In DNA, the CDR3 is TGTGCCAGCTCACCGGTCGGGAGCTACGAGCAGTACTTC.

This clone has only a few counts. The same CDR3 arises from other DNA sequences in this sample as well. The chain carries TRBV7-8 and TRBJ1-2; 10 nucleotides match TRBD1. Unmatched junction bases numbered 2, after V lost 5 bases and J lost 2 bases. Per the germline V gene, CDR1 is SGHVS and CDR2 is FQNEAQ. The CDR3 is made up of 14 amino acids. The CDR3 sequence is CASSPGQGNYGYTF. CDR3 DNA: TGTGCCAGCAGCCCGGGACAGGGGAACTATGGCTACACCTTC.

Note on this clone: This sequence may be a read error, since a much larger clone differs from it by one base. The rearrangement joins TRBV7-9 to TRBJ1-3; the match to TRBD1 covers 8 bases. The J segment lost 3 bases and the V segment lost 4 bases, leaving 2 bases of the junction unmatched. This CDR3 has 14 amino acids. The germline V gene has CDR1 SEHNR and CDR2 FQNEAQ (reference sequence). This CDR3 reads CASSSGTGGNTIYF. As DNA, the CDR3 is TGTGCCAGCAGCTCCGGGACAGGTGGAAACACCATATATTTT.